In its sample, the clone carrying this TCR beta chain was seen many times. Library preparation (for TCRbeta) was performed with unique molecular identifiers. TCRdb reprocessed the PCR reads with MiXCR, giving one entry per CDR3 protein. The data contain over 85,000 distinct CDR3 sequences, 10% of them singletons. CDR1 and CDR2 from the germline V gene are SGHDT and YYEEEE. J was trimmed by 5 bases and V by 3 bases; bases with no gene match: 8. The CDR3 spans 15 residues. The sample is drawn from a study of T-cell reconstitution after alpha-beta-depleted transplantation in children. This TCR was recovered from a human donor who donated a stem cell graft to a child with acute lymphoblastic leukemia. The V gene is TRBV5-6, the J gene TRBJ1-1, with 9 bases identical to TRBD1. The specimen comprised PBMCs from the stem cell graft donor, sampled from the stem cell graft. CDR3 coding DNA: TGTGCCAGCAGCTCCGCCTGGACAGGGGAGACTGAAGCTTTCTTT. Its translation is CASSSAWTGETEAFF. The full variable domain, with the rest looked up from reference TRBV5-6 and TRBJ1-1, is DAGVTQSPTHLIKTRGQQVTLRCSPKSGHDTVSWYQQALGQGPQFIFQYYEEEERQRGNFPDRFSGHQFPNYSSELNVNALLLGDSALYLCASSSAWTGETEAFFGQGTRLTVV.